The clone carrying this T cell receptor beta chain was detected a few times. This sample includes further DNA sequences coding for the same CDR3. Here immunoSEQ multiplex PCR was the method, and the copy in TCRdb shows in-frame clones only, minus some. The sample consists of almost 4,500 clones, around 80% of them appearing once. The sample belongs to a study of brain metastases from non-small cell lung cancer. Germline CDR1 is LNHDA and CDR2 is SQIVND (reference sequence). V was clipped by 4 bases and J by 2 bases, with 5 bases between them. CDR3 length: 13 residues. Sequencing was carried out using tumor-adjacent normal tissue. This clonotype originated in a donor over 35 with non-small cell lung cancer. This chain joins TRBV19 and TRBJ2-2; D uncertain. The CDR3: CASSNVNTGELFF. Written as DNA, the CDR3 is TGTGCCAGTAGTAACGTAAACACCGGGGAGCTGTTTTTT.